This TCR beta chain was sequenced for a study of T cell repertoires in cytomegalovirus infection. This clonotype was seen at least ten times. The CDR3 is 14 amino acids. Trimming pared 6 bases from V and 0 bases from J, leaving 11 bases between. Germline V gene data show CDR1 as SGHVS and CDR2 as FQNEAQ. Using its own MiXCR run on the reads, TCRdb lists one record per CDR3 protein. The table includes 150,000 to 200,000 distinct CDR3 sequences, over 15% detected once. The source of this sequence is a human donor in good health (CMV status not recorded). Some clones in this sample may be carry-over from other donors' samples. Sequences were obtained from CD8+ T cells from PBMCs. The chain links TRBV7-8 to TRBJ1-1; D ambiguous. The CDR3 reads CASSLWPMNTEAFF. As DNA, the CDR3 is TGTGCCAGCAGTTTGTGGCCTATGAACACTGAAGCTTTCTTT. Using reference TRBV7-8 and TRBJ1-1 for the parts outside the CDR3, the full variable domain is GAGVSQSPRYKVAKRGQDVALRCDPISGHVSLFWYQQALGQGPEFLTYFQNEAQLDKSGLPSDRFFAERPEGSVSTLKIQRTQQEDSAVYLCASSLWPMNTEAFFGQGTRLTVV.